This entry describes one T cell receptor (beta chain). What it recognizes is unknown. The data were obtained in a study of T cells expressing NK-cell markers. CDR1 is MNHEY, CDR2 SMNVEV, per germline (reference sequence). This CDR3 has 16 amino acids. One entry per CDR3 protein, without DNA, is what TCRdb gives after re-calling the 5' RACE reads. This sample's table reports approximately 550,000 distinct CDR3 sequences. Study outcomes and limitations: Also leading the CD3+CD56-NKG2C+ fraction in a few donors were these clonotypes.

The clonotype comes from a man between 18 and 35 years old in good health. This chain uses TRBV27 with TRBJ2-7; the TCRdb call, TRBD1, lacks DNA for checking. The sample consisted of blood T cells: a sorted CD56 or NKG2C T cell subset, CD4+ or CD8+ T cells, or bulk PBMC T cells (not recorded which). The CDR3 is CASSSFKDTPSIEQYF.